These 29 T cell receptor beta chains came from one sample sequenced in a study of identical twins. TCRdb passed the 5' RACE reads through MiXCR, listing each CDR3 protein once. The sample contains 250,000 to 350,000 distinct CDR3 sequences, roughly 9.7% of which appear only once. The same sample was also used in a study of yellow fever vaccine responses in identical twins.

Specimen: CD8+ T cells sorted from blood. The receptors stem from a woman aged 18 to 35 in good health.

Here the CDR3 reads CASSLAREGPSGANVLTF. In nucleotides, the CDR3 is TGTGCCAGCAGTTTAGCGCGAGAGGGGCCCTCTGGGGCCAACGTCCTGACTTTC. The chain joins TRBV12-3 or TRBV12-4 to TRBJ2-6; the D gene could be TRBD1 or TRBD2 (5 bases each). This CDR3 spans 18 amino acids. V was pared by 0 bases and J by 0 bases, with 12 bases between.

This clonotype appeared a few times. CDR3 nucleotide sequence: TGTGCCAGCATCGGGCAGTCTGACGAGCAGTACTTC. Encoded protein: CASIGQSDEQYF. V and J are TRBV2 and TRBJ2-7; D uncertain. Germline CDR1 is SNHLY and CDR2 is FYNNEI. V was cut by 7 bases and J by 5 bases, with 12 bases left in between. This CDR3 has 12 amino acids. The full variable domain, with the rest looked up from reference TRBV2 and TRBJ2-7, is EPEVTQTPSHQVTQMGQEVILRCVPISNHLYFYWYRQILGQKVEFLVSFYNNEISEKSEIFDDQFSVERPDGSNFTLKIRSTKLEDSAMYFCASIGQSDEQYFGPGTRLTVT.

This clonotype was counted many times. This chain links TRBV7-9 with TRBJ2-5; TRBD1 matches at 7 bases. The CDR3 extends over 16 amino acids. Germline assignment: CDR1 SEHNR and CDR2 FQNEAQ (reference sequence). Germline trimming cut 5 bases from V and 2 bases from J; bases unmatched to any gene: 11. In nucleotides, the CDR3 is TGTGCCAGCAGCCCCCCGACAGGGTACGGGCAAGAGACCCAGTACTTC. Its translation: CASSPPTGYGQETQYF.

This clonotype was recorded a few times. The chain recombines TRBV2 with TRBJ2-1; TRBD2 aligns across 8 bases. V lost 4 bases, J lost 4 bases, and 3 bases stayed unmatched. Per the germline V gene, CDR1 is SNHLY and CDR2 is FYNNEI. The CDR3 extends over 14 amino acids. In nucleotides, the CDR3 is TGTGCCAGCAGTGGGACTAGCCGATACAATGAGCAGTTCTTC. It is translated as CASSGTSRYNEQFF.

This clonotype was picked up a small number of times. The gene calls are TRBV12-3 or TRBV12-4 and TRBJ2-1, with a possible D match to TRBD1 (6 bases). The CDR3 extends over 16 amino acids. V lost 5 bases and J 1 base, leaving 15 bases between the germline ends. For the CDR3, the DNA is TGTGCCAGCAGTCTGGTGCACAGGGCTTCCTACAATGAGCAGTTCTTC. It yields the protein CASSLVHRASYNEQFF.

Comments on this clonotype: The CDR3 ends on some other residue instead of the conserved phenylalanine or tryptophan, so this is likely a read error. The CDR3 nucleotides are TGTGCCAGCAGCTCCCCCCTACTAGCGGGAGGGGTAGACAATGAGCAGTTCTAC. Protein sequence: CASSSPLLAGGVDNEQFY. V usage is TRBV28 and J usage is TRBJ2-1; 13 nucleotides line up with TRBD2. Germline V gene sequence: CDR1 MDHEN, CDR2 SYDVKM. This CDR3 spans 18 amino acids. V lost 6 bases to trimming and J lost 5 bases; unmatched junction nucleotides: 13.

In this sample, this clonotype turned up many times. The rearrangement links TRBV6-4 to TRBJ2-5; TRBD1 matches 9 bases. Germline CDR1 reads MRHNA; CDR2 reads SNTAGT. The ends lost 4 bases at V and 2 bases at J; junction bases unmatched: 5. This CDR3 has 15 residues. The CDR3 DNA sequence: TGTGCCAGCAGTGCGGGACAGGGAGGGCAAGAGACCCAGTACTTC. This codes for CASSAGQGGQETQYF.

This clonotype has only a few counts. J is TRBJ2-6 and V is TRBV20-1; 9 bases are shared with TRBD1. The CDR3 runs to 16 residues. V dropped 4 bases and J dropped 1; count of bases not matched to a gene: 5. In germline, CDR1 is DFQATT, CDR2 SNEGSKA (reference sequence). CDR3 DNA: TGCAGTGCTACGGACAGGGGCCATTCTGGGGCCAACGTCCTGACTTTC. Translating it yields CSATDRGHSGANVLTF.

This chain uses TRBV20-1 with TRBJ1-1; D is possibly TRBD1 (6 bases). Trimming took off 0 bases at V and 4 bases at J, with 9 bases between the two ends. CDR1 and CDR2 (germline): DFQATT, SNEGSKA (reference sequence). The CDR3 extends over 13 amino acids. CDR3 amino acids: CSARDRGGTEAFF. In nucleotides, the CDR3 is TGCAGTGCTAGAGATCGAGGGGGCACTGAAGCTTTCTTT.

The chain is built from TRBV6-2 or TRBV6-3 and TRBJ2-5; D is uncertain. This CDR3 contains 13 residues. The germline V gene encodes CDR1 MNHEY and CDR2 SVGEGT. Trimming removed 5 bases at V and 0 bases at J, with 7 bases between. CDR3 nucleotide sequence: TGTGCCAGCAGTGTCTGGTACCAAGAGACCCAGTACTTC. Protein sequence: CASSVWYQETQYF.

The chain carries TRBV4-2 and TRBJ2-7, with 7 bases that match TRBD2. Germline CDR1 LGHNA, CDR2 YNFKEQ. The CDR3 runs 16 residues. The V and J ends lost 0 bases and 2 bases, in that order; junction bases with no gene match: 7. For the CDR3, the DNA is TGTGCCAGCAGCCAAGATCGGAGCGGGGTTACCTACGAGCAGTACTTC. Translated: CASSQDRSGVTYEQYF.

The V gene is TRBV2, the J gene TRBJ1-1; possibly TRBD1 for D (6 bases). The CDR3 runs 13 residues. Germline V gives CDR1 SNHLY, CDR2 FYNNEI. V lost 8 bases and J lost 1, with 11 bases in between. CDR3 amino acids: CASPRGQNTEAFF. The CDR3 DNA reads as TGTGCCAGCCCGCGGGGACAGAACACTGAAGCTTTCTTT.

This clonotype came up once. This CDR3 reads CAWEPPSSYNEQFF. Written as DNA, the CDR3 is TGTGCCTGGGAGCCGCCGAGCTCCTACAATGAGCAGTTCTTC. The rearrangement links TRBV30 to TRBJ2-1; the D is unclear. The V gene lost 5 bases and the J gene lost 0 bases, with 11 bases spanning the gap. Germline lookup yields CDR1 GTSNPN and CDR2 SVGIG (reference sequence). The length of the CDR3 is 14 residues. Combining the CDR3 with reference TRBV30 and TRBJ2-1 gives the whole variable domain SQTIHQWPATLVQPVGSPLSLECTVEGTSNPNLYWYRQAAGRGLQLLFYSVGIGQISSEVPQNLSASRPQDRQFILSSKKLLLSDSGFYLCAWEPPSSYNEQFFGPGTRLTVL.

This clonotype has only a few counts. This rearrangement joins TRBV7-9 to TRBJ2-7; D not certain. The germline V gene has CDR1 SEHNR and CDR2 FQNEAQ (reference sequence). V was clipped by 1 base and J by 4 bases, with 11 bases between them. The CDR3 runs 14 residues. CDR3 sequence (DNA): TGTGCCAGCAGCTTAGGTGGCAGTTTATACGAGCAGTACTTC. This encodes CASSLGGSLYEQYF.

V and J are TRBV15 and TRBJ2-7; TRBD1 matches 7 bases. Germline V gene lookup returns CDR1 LNHNV and CDR2 YYDKDF (reference sequence). V shed 5 bases, J shed 4 bases, and the junction held 8 bases outside the gene matches. This CDR3 contains 14 residues. The CDR3 spells CATSGRDSSYEQYF. CDR3 in DNA: TGTGCCACCAGCGGCAGGGACAGCAGTTACGAGCAGTACTTC.

In this sample, this clonotype turned up a few times. The chain uses TRBV27 and TRBJ2-7, with D perhaps TRBD1 (6 bases). V was cut by 2 bases and J by 1 base, with 15 bases left in between. This CDR3 contains 16 residues. Germline V gene lookup returns CDR1 MNHEY and CDR2 SMNVEV (reference sequence). The CDR3 spells CASSLLGARVSYEQYF. CDR3 DNA: TGTGCCAGCAGTTTACTGGGGGCGCGGGTGTCCTACGAGCAGTACTTC.

This clonotype was seen repeatedly, ten times or more. The chain links TRBV12-3 or TRBV12-4 to TRBJ2-7, with D hard to call. V was shortened by 3 bases and J by 5 bases, with 11 bases between the two germline ends. The CDR3 runs to 13 residues. CDR3 amino acids: CASSFPPSDEQYF. The CDR3 DNA sequence: TGTGCCAGCAGTTTCCCACCAAGTGACGAGCAGTACTTC.

There are many counts of this clonotype. The chain has TRBV29-1 and TRBJ1-1, with a weak D call TRBD1 (6 bases). The germline CDR1 and CDR2 sequences are SQVTM and ANQGSEA. Trimming took off 4 bases at V and 4 bases at J, with 10 bases between the two ends. The CDR3 is 12 amino acids. This CDR3 reads CSVVEGGTEAFF. In DNA form, the CDR3 reads TGCAGCGTTGTGGAGGGGGGCACTGAAGCTTTCTTT.

This clonotype was counted ten times or more. The chain recombines TRBV27 with TRBJ2-7, with TRBD2 as a possible D gene (7 bases). CDR1 MNHEY and CDR2 SMNVEV come from the germline V gene (reference sequence). V was pared by 0 bases and J by 4 bases, with 10 bases between. CDR3 length equals 14 residues. CDR3 nucleotides: TGTGCCAGCAGTTTATCTCGGGGGGCTTACGAGCAGTACTTC. It yields the protein CASSLSRGAYEQYF.

This clonotype was observed at least ten times. The chain links TRBV27 to TRBJ2-1; the D gene is possibly TRBD2 (5 bases). The V and J ends lost 3 bases and 6 bases respectively, with 15 bases between them. The CDR3 consists of 15 residues. Germline V lookup: CDR1 MNHEY, CDR2 SMNVEV (reference sequence). The DNA of the CDR3 is TGTGCCAGCAGTTTTTCACTAGAGGCAACCAATGAGCAGTTCTTC. Translation gives CASSFSLEATNEQFF.

This clonotype has a count of ten or more. Compared with germline, one end of the junction differs, possibly owing to a read error. The J gene is TRBJ2-3, the V gene TRBV3-1; unclear D gene. Germline CDR1 is LGHDT and CDR2 is YNNKEL (reference sequence). The CDR3 covers 10 residues. This CDR3 reads CASSPSTGTF. CDR3 coding DNA: TGTGCCAGCAGCCCGTCCACGGGCACTTTT.

This clonotype was detected only a few times. V gene TRBV19 combines with J gene TRBJ2-1, with unresolved D. The CDR3 runs to 12 residues. CDR1 LNHDA and CDR2 SQIVND come from the germline V gene (reference sequence). V was cut by 6 bases and J by 2 bases, with 5 bases left in between. Here the CDR3 DNA reads TGTGCCAGTAGCAAAGCCTACAATGAGCAGTTCTTC. It translates to CASSKAYNEQFF.

This chain connects TRBV14 to TRBJ2-3, with unresolved D. Trimming left V 0 bases short and J 4 bases short, with 11 bases between. Germline V gives CDR1 SGHDN, CDR2 FVKESK. This CDR3 spans 15 amino acids. CDR3: CASSQDDPLADTQYF. The DNA of the CDR3 is TGTGCCAGCAGCCAAGATGACCCCCTCGCAGATACGCAGTATTTT.

The chain employs TRBV10-1 and TRBJ2-2; 7 bases line up with TRBD2. Unmatched junction bases numbered 6, after V lost 6 bases and J lost 5 bases. This CDR3 comprises 14 residues. Looked up from germline, CDR1 is WNHNN and CDR2 is SYGVQD (reference sequence). In nucleotides, the CDR3 is TGCGCCAGCAGCCCGGGACTACTTACCGGGGAGCTGTTTTTT. This translates into CASSPGLLTGELFF.

This clonotype was picked up one time. The CDR3 loop reads CASRGRDRGQETQYF. CDR3 coding DNA: TGTGCCAGCAGAGGCCGGGACAGGGGGCAAGAGACCCAGTACTTC. V usage is TRBV12-3 or TRBV12-4 and J usage is TRBJ2-5; the match to TRBD1 covers 11 bases. V dropped 6 bases and J dropped 2; count of bases not matched to a gene: 5. CDR3 length: 15 amino acids.

J is TRBJ2-1 and V is TRBV29-1; no definite D call. Germline V gene sequence: CDR1 SQVTM, CDR2 ANQGSEA. Trimming removed 3 bases at V and 4 bases at J, with 10 bases between. This CDR3 is built from 13 residues. The CDR3 bases are TGCAGCGTTGACGGGTCCATTTACAATGAGCAGTTCTTC. Its protein product is CSVDGSIYNEQFF.

CDR3: CASIAGLTNTGELFF. As DNA, the CDR3 is TGTGCCAGCATAGCGGGGCTTACGAACACCGGGGAGCTGTTTTTT. The J gene is TRBJ2-2, the V gene TRBV12-3 or TRBV12-4; the match to TRBD2 covers 8 bases. V shed 7 bases, J shed 0 bases, and the junction held 4 bases outside the gene matches. The CDR3 is made up of 15 amino acids.

The table lists this clonotype with many counts. The V call is TRBV10-3, the J call TRBJ2-1, with 7 bases identical to TRBD2. Germline V gives CDR1 ENHRY, CDR2 SYGVKD. With 3 bases clipped from V and 0 bases from J, the junction kept 5 bases outside the gene matches. The CDR3 consists of 16 residues. CDR3 amino acids: CAISDSSGGSYNEQFF. Here the CDR3 DNA reads TGTGCCATCAGTGACTCTAGCGGCGGCTCCTACAATGAGCAGTTCTTC.

In this sample, this clonotype turned up many times. V usage is TRBV5-5 and J usage is TRBJ2-1; a weak D match, TRBD2 (6 bases). Per germline, CDR1 SGHKS and CDR2 YYEKEE (reference sequence). The CDR3 loop spans 13 amino acids. The V end lost 0 bases, the J end lost 8 bases, and 9 bases lay between the germline ends. CDR3 residues: CASSLGWGDEQFF. As DNA, the CDR3 is TGTGCCAGCAGCTTGGGATGGGGGGATGAGCAGTTCTTC.